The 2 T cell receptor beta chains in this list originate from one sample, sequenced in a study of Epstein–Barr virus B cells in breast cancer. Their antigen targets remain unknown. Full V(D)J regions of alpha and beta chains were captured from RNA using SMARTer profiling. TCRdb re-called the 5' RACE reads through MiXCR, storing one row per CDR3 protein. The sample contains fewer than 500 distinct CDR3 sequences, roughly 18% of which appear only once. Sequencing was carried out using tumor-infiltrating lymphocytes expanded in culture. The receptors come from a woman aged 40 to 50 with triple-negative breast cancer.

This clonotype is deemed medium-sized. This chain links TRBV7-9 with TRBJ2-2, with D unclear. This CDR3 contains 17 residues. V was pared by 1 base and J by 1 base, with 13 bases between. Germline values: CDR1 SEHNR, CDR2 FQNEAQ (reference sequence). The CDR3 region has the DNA TGTGCCAGCAGCTTAGGTGCGGCAGGTGGGAACACCGGGGAGCTGTTTTTT. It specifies CASSLGAAGGNTGELFF. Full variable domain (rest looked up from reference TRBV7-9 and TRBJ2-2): DTGVSQNPRHKITKRGQNVTFRCDPISEHNRLYWYRQTLGQGPEFLTYFQNEAQLEKSRLLSDRFSAERPKGSFSTLEIQRTEQGDSAMYLCASSLGAAGGNTGELFFGEGSRLTVL.

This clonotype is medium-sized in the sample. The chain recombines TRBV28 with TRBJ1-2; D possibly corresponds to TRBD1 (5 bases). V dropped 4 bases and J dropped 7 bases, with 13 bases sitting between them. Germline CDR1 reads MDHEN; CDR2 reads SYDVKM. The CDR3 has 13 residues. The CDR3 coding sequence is TGTGCCAGCAGTTCCATCGGGGCGACTGGCTACACCTTC. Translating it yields CASSSIGATGYTF.